The T cell receptor (beta chain) under discussion was sequenced for a study of OX40 agonist ivuxolimab in advanced cancers. Study context: Every 2 weeks, patients received ivuxolimab intravenously, dosed at 0.01 to 10 mg/kg.

The repertoire was sequenced with immunoSEQ multiplex PCR; TCRdb's copy has only in-frame clones and lacks some. The table lists roughly 84,000 clones, 81% of them singletons. The ends were cut back, 3 bases at V and 9 bases at J, with 6 bases in the middle. CDR1 is SNHLY, CDR2 FYNNEI, per germline. The CDR3 runs to 12 residues. The sequence was obtained from an adult with an advanced solid tumor such as melanoma, head and neck, liver or kidney cancer. The rearrangement uses TRBV2 and TRBJ1-6, with a tentative D call TRBD1 (5 bases). The sequences come from CD4+ or CD8+ T cells sorted from blood, collected in a trial of the OX40 agonist ivuxolimab. Here the CDR3 DNA reads TGTGCCAGCAGTGAGGGGGGTTCACCCCTCCACTTT. Translation: CASSEGGSPLHF.